Presented here are 28 T cell receptor beta chains from one specimen sequenced in a study of blood T cell repertoires in COVID-19. Sequencing used immunoSEQ multiplex PCR; TCRdb keeps in-frame clones, though not all of them. The profile shows roughly 80,000 clones, more than 80% of them singletons. The sequenced sample was peripheral blood. These receptors all come from a woman older than 75 with acute or convalescent COVID-19.

This chain links TRBV29-1 with TRBJ2-7; tentatively, D is TRBD1 (6 bases). The CDR3 runs 12 residues. Germline V gene sequence: CDR1 SQVTM, CDR2 ANQGSEA. V was clipped by 4 bases and J by 3 bases, with 10 bases between them. The DNA of the CDR3 is TGCAGCGTTGGGACAGAGTACTACGAGCAGTACTTC. It yields the protein CSVGTEYYEQYF.

The rearrangement links TRBV28 to TRBJ1-4; D is uncertain. The V end was cut by 5 bases, the J end by 4 bases, with 11 bases between. The CDR3 loop spans 14 amino acids. Germline V CDR1 and CDR2: MDHEN, SYDVKM. CDR3 loop: CASSTGLGNEKLFF. In DNA form, the CDR3 reads TGTGCCAGCAGTACGGGATTAGGTAATGAAAAACTGTTTTTT.

The V gene is TRBV10-1, the J gene TRBJ2-5; D possibly corresponds to TRBD2 (6 bases). The ends were cut back, 2 bases at V and 1 base at J, with 8 bases in the middle. Germline-derived CDR1 and CDR2 are WNHNN and SYGVQD (reference sequence). The CDR3 has 14 residues. CDR3 in DNA: TGCGCCAGCAGTGAGGCTAGCGTCCAAGAGACCCAGTACTTC. Translation gives CASSEASVQETQYF.

This clone was recorded only once. The chain recombines TRBV27 with TRBJ2-7; D may be TRBD1 (6 bases). This CDR3 region has 15 residues. The V gene's germline CDR1 is MNHEY and CDR2 SMNVEV (reference sequence). V was pared by 5 bases and J by 2 bases, with 16 bases between. The chain's CDR3 is CASSAQGFAPYEQYF. The CDR3 nucleotides are TGTGCCAGCAGTGCCCAGGGGTTTGCTCCCTACGAGCAGTACTTC.

The V gene is TRBV9, the J gene TRBJ1-5; D might be TRBD1 (6 bases). Trimming pared 4 bases from V and 0 bases from J, leaving 11 bases between. The length of the CDR3 is 15 residues. CDR1 is SGDLS, CDR2 YYNGEE, per germline. CDR3 amino acids: CASSPGTYSNQPQHF. In DNA, the CDR3 is TGTGCCAGCAGCCCTGGGACATATAGCAATCAGCCCCAGCATTTT.

The chain couples TRBV6-4 to TRBJ2-1; 9 nucleotides agree with TRBD1. V gave up 5 bases and J gave up 8 bases; unmatched junction bases: 7. Germline CDR1 is MRHNA and CDR2 is SNTAGT. The CDR3 is 14 amino acids. CDR3 nucleotide sequence: TGTGCCAGCAGTCCGGGACAGGGAGGCTATGAGCAGTTCTTC. Its translation: CASSPGQGGYEQFF.

The genes are TRBV2 and TRBJ2-5; 7 bases line up with TRBD1. The V and J ends lost 6 bases and 4 bases, in that order; junction bases with no gene match: 11. This CDR3 is built from 15 residues. Germline V CDR1 and CDR2: SNHLY, FYNNEI. CDR3 sequence: CASRLPPGQTETQYF. Written as DNA, the CDR3 is TGTGCCAGCAGGCTCCCGCCGGGACAGACAGAGACCCAGTACTTC.

This clone was seen a few times. The gene calls are TRBV11-2 and TRBJ2-3; the match to TRBD1 covers 9 bases. Germline CDR1 reads SGHAT; CDR2 reads FQNNGV. The CDR3 loop spans 17 amino acids. The J segment lost 1 base and the V segment lost 5 bases, leaving 10 bases of the junction unmatched. The CDR3 sequence is CASSQSPRTGGTDTQYF. In nucleotides, the CDR3 is TGTGCCAGCAGCCAATCCCCTCGGACAGGGGGCACAGATACGCAGTATTTT.

The chain carries TRBV7-2 and TRBJ2-2; tentatively, D is TRBD2 (6 bases). CDR1 is SGHTA and CDR2 is FQGNSA in the germline V gene. V lost 5 bases and J lost 4, with 14 bases in between. The CDR3 consists of 15 residues. CDR3 region: CASSRKRAGTGELFF. CDR3 DNA sequence: TGTGCCAGCAGCCGTAAGCGGGCTGGCACCGGGGAGCTGTTTTTT.

The chain has TRBV30 and TRBJ2-3, with 7 positions matching TRBD2. The CDR3 loop spans 13 amino acids. With V trimmed by 0 bases and J by 5 bases, 2 bases remained unmatched. Germline CDR1 and CDR2: GTSNPN and SVGIG (reference sequence). This CDR3 is CAWSVSGGDTQYF. CDR3 nucleotide sequence: TGTGCCTGGAGTGTATCGGGGGGAGATACGCAGTATTTT. Full variable domain (rest looked up from reference TRBV30 and TRBJ2-3): SQTIHQWPATLVQPVGSPLSLECTVEGTSNPNLYWYRQAAGRGLQLLFYSVGIGQISSEVPQNLSASRPQDRQFILSSKKLLLSDSGFYLCAWSVSGGDTQYFGPGTRLTVL.

The chain is built from TRBV28 and TRBJ1-4, with 9 bases that match TRBD1. Germline V gene data show CDR1 as MDHEN and CDR2 as SYDVKM. The CDR3 spans 15 residues. With 10 bases clipped from V and 4 bases from J, the junction kept 10 bases outside the gene matches. The DNA of the CDR3 is TGTGCCACCTCCCCCGGGGGACAGGGTAATGAAAAACTGTTTTTT. Its protein product is CATSPGGQGNEKLFF.

The chain employs TRBV6-1 and TRBJ2-7; D is unresolved. There are 13 residues in the CDR3. V shed 2 bases and J shed 6 bases, with 11 bases lying between them. Germline CDR1 MNHNS, CDR2 SASEGT. The CDR3 nucleotides read TGTGCCAGCAGTGAACTGAGGCTGAGCGAGCAGTACTTC. Encoded protein: CASSELRLSEQYF.

The rearrangement joins TRBV5-1 to TRBJ2-3, with a tentative D call TRBD2 (5 bases). With 4 bases removed from V and 3 bases from J, the gap between germline ends came to 12 bases. CDR3 length: 14 amino acids. Looked up from germline, CDR1 is SGHRS and CDR2 is YFSETQ. DNA for the CDR3: TGCGCCAGCAGCAAAAGCGGAGTTACAGATACGCAGTATTTT. Its translation: CASSKSGVTDTQYF.

In this sample, this clone turned up once. V and J are TRBV5-8 and TRBJ2-3; D perhaps matches TRBD1 (5 bases). Germline-derived CDR1 and CDR2 are SGHTS and YDEGEE. The germline V and J ends were trimmed by 0 bases and 4 bases, with 9 bases remaining between them. There are 14 residues in the CDR3. This CDR3 is CASSLGQGPDTQYF. The CDR3, as DNA: TGTGCCAGCAGCTTGGGGCAGGGCCCAGATACGCAGTATTTT.

A note on this clone: One end of the junction is discordant with germline, which a read error may explain. V and J are TRBV6-5 and TRBJ2-5, with 7 bases lining up with TRBD2. Germline lookup yields CDR1 MNHEY and CDR2 SVGAGI. There are 13 residues in the CDR3. Written as DNA, the CDR3 is TGCGGGAGGCCGAGACAACTACAAGAGACCCAGTACTTC. Its translation is CGRPRQLQETQYF.

This clone has only a few counts. The gene calls are TRBV19 and TRBJ1-2, with TRBD1 matching 11 bases. The CDR3 contains 14 residues. Trimming at V came to 6 bases and at J to 4 bases, leaving 4 bases not matched to a gene. Per the germline V gene, CDR1 is LNHDA and CDR2 is SQIVND (reference sequence). The CDR3 bases are TGTGCCAGTAGCCGGGACAGGGGGGGCTATGGCTACACCTTC. It translates to CASSRDRGGYGYTF.

This chain uses TRBV21-1 with TRBJ2-7; the D call TRBD2 from the table was never checked on the DNA. TRBV21-1 is designated a pseudogene. CDR3 length: 16 amino acids. CDR3 nucleotide sequence: TGTGCCAGCAGCGCACTAGGCCGGAGTACTTCCTACGAGCAGTACTTC. As protein: CASSALGRSTSYEQYF.

The chain joins TRBV25-1 to TRBJ2-2; TRBD1 might be the D (5 bases). The germline V and J ends were trimmed by 3 bases and 3 bases, with 11 bases remaining between them. This CDR3 comprises 15 residues. Germline V lookup: CDR1 MGHDK, CDR2 SYGVNS. The DNA for the CDR3 is TGTGCCAGCAGTGAGATAGGGGCCGACACCGGGGAGCTGTTTTTT. This codes for CASSEIGADTGELFF.

This sequence joins TRBV7-2 and TRBJ2-7; D is unclear. The CDR3 length is 14 residues. Trimming removed 3 bases at V and 0 bases at J, with 9 bases between. The germline gives CDR1 SGHTA, CDR2 FQGNSA. Written as DNA, the CDR3 is TGTGCCAGCAGCTTTCGCCAGAACTCCTACGAGCAGTACTTC. Translating it yields CASSFRQNSYEQYF.

This clone has a single count. A junction boundary mismatches the germline segment, possibly from a read error. The CDR3 reads CASSGQGANTGELFF. The CDR3 bases are TGTGCCAGCAGTGGACAGGGGGCGAATACCGGGGAGCTGTTTTTT. J is TRBJ2-2 and V is TRBV2; 10 bases match TRBD1. CDR3 length: 15 amino acids. CDR1 and CDR2 (germline): SNHLY, FYNNEI.

This chain connects TRBV5-1 to TRBJ2-7, with D unresolved. The germline gives CDR1 SGHRS, CDR2 YFSETQ. With 0 bases removed from V and 0 bases from J, the gap between germline ends came to 7 bases. The CDR3 totals 14 residues. CDR3 residues: CASSLDTVSYEQYF. CDR3 sequence (DNA): TGCGCCAGCAGCTTGGACACAGTCTCCTACGAGCAGTACTTC.

This clone was found many times. This CDR3 reads CATSSLGEGETQYF. CDR3 in DNA: TGTGCCACCTCGTCCTTAGGGGAGGGAGAGACCCAGTACTTC. V usage is TRBV15 and J usage is TRBJ2-5, with TRBD2 identical over 7 bases. Germline V gene sequence: CDR1 LNHNV, CDR2 YYDKDF (reference sequence). V lost 8 bases, J lost 4 bases, and 10 bases stayed unmatched. The CDR3 consists of 14 residues. Looking up the rest from reference TRBV15 and TRBJ2-5 gives the full variable domain: DAMVIQNPRYQVTQFGKPVTLSCSQTLNHNVMYWYQQKSSQAPKLLFHYYDKDFNNEADTPDNFQSRRPNTSFCFLDIRSPGLGDTAMYLCATSSLGEGETQYFGPGTRLLVL.

The chain recombines TRBV30 with TRBJ2-1, with a possible D match to TRBD2 (5 bases). In germline, CDR1 is GTSNPN, CDR2 SVGIG (reference sequence). The CDR3 runs to 14 residues. V was clipped by 0 bases and J by 6 bases, with 12 bases between them. The chain's CDR3 is CAWSVGLALNEQFF. The CDR3 DNA reads as TGTGCCTGGAGTGTAGGTCTAGCCCTCAATGAGCAGTTCTTC. Together with reference TRBV30 and TRBJ2-1, the CDR3 gives the full variable domain: SQTIHQWPATLVQPVGSPLSLECTVEGTSNPNLYWYRQAAGRGLQLLFYSVGIGQISSEVPQNLSASRPQDRQFILSSKKLLLSDSGFYLCAWSVGLALNEQFFGPGTRLTVL.

This clone was observed a few times. V and J are TRBV5-1 and TRBJ1-6; D ambiguous. The CDR3 runs 15 residues. The V gene lost 4 bases and the J gene lost 8 bases, with 16 bases spanning the gap. CDR1 and CDR2 (germline): SGHRS, YFSETQ. The CDR3 region has the DNA TGCGCCAGCAGCCCCGACCGCTCCGGGGATTCACCCCTCCACTTT. Translated: CASSPDRSGDSPLHF.

The V call is TRBV5-4, the J call TRBJ2-2, with TRBD1 matching over 10 bases. Germline CDR1 reads SGHNT; CDR2 reads YYREEE (reference sequence). This CDR3 comprises 15 residues. The ends lost 4 bases at V and 6 bases at J; junction bases unmatched: 6. In DNA form, the CDR3 reads TGTGCCAGCAGCCCAGACAGGGGGCGGCCCGGGGAGCTGTTTTTT. Residues: CASSPDRGRPGELFF. Variable domain in full (rest from reference TRBV5-4 and TRBJ2-2): ETGVTQSPTHLIKTRGQQVTLRCSSQSGHNTVSWYQQALGQGPQFIFQYYREEENGRGNFPPRFSGLQFPNYSSELNVNALELDDSALYLCASSPDRGRPGELFFGEGSRLTVL.

The genes are TRBV12-3 or TRBV12-4 and TRBJ2-7; 14 nucleotides line up with TRBD2. The CDR3 spans 13 residues. V shed 7 bases, J shed 10 bases, and the junction held 6 bases outside the gene matches. DNA of the CDR3: TGTGCCAGCACGGGACTAGCGGGAGTTGAACAGTACTTC. This encodes CASTGLAGVEQYF.

The V gene is TRBV4-1, the J gene TRBJ2-1; 8 bases align to TRBD1. The CDR3 totals 17 residues. CDR1 and CDR2 from the germline V gene are MGHRA and YSYEKL. J was trimmed by 0 bases and V by 5 bases; bases with no gene match: 9. Here the CDR3 reads CASSFHYRGSSYNEQFF. DNA for the CDR3: TGCGCCAGCAGCTTTCACTACAGGGGGAGCTCCTACAATGAGCAGTTCTTC.

This clone was picked up a small number of times. The rearrangement uses TRBV19 and TRBJ1-5, with D tentatively TRBD1 (5 bases). Germline-derived CDR1 and CDR2 are LNHDA and SQIVND (reference sequence). CDR3 length: 13 amino acids. Trimming took off 6 bases at V and 5 bases at J, with 11 bases between the two ends. The DNA for the CDR3 is TGTGCCAGTAGGAAGGGGCGAGATCAGCCCCAGCATTTT. The encoded protein is CASRKGRDQPQHF.